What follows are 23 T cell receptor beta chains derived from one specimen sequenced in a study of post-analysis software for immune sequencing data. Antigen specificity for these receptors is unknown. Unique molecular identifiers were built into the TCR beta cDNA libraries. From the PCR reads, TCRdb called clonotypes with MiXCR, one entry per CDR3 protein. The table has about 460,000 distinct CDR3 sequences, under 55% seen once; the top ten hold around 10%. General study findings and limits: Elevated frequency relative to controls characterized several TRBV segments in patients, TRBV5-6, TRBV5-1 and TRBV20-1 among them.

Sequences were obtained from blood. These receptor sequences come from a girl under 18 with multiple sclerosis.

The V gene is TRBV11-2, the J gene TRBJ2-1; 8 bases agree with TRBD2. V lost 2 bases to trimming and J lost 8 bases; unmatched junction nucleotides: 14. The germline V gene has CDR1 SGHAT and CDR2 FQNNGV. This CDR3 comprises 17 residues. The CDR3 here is CASSLFFSGSISDEQFF. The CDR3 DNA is TGTGCCAGCAGCTTATTCTTCAGCGGGAGTATATCGGATGAGCAGTTCTTC.

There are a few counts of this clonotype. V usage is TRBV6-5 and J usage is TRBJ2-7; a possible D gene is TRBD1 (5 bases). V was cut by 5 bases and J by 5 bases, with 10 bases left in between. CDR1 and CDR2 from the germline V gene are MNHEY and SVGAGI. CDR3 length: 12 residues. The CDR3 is CASSAQVNEQYF. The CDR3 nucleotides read TGTGCCAGCAGTGCACAGGTCAACGAGCAGTACTTC.

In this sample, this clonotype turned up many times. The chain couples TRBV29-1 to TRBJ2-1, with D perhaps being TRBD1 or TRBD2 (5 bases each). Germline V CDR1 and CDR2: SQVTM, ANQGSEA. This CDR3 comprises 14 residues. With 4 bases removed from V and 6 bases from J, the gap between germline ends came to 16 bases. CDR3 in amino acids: CSVARGELRNEQFF. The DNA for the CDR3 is TGCAGCGTTGCTCGAGGGGAGCTCCGCAATGAGCAGTTCTTC.

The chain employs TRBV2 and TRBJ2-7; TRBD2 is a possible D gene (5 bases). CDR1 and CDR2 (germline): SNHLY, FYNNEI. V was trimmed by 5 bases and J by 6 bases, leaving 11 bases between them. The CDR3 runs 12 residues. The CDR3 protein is CASSTIGGEQYF. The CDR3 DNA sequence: TGTGCCAGCAGTACTATAGGAGGCGAGCAGTACTTC.

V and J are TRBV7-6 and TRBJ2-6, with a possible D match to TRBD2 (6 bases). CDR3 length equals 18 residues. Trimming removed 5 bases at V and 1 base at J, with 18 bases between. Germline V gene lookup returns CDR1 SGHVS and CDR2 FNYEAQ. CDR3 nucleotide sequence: TGTGCCAGCAGCCCGGACCGGGGGATGGGTTCTGGGGCCAACGTCCTGACTTTC. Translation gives CASSPDRGMGSGANVLTF.

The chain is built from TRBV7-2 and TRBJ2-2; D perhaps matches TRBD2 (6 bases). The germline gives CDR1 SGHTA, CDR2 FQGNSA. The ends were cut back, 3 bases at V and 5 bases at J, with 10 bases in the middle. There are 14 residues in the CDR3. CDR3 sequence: CASSLNSGTGELFF. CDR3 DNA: TGTGCCAGCAGCTTGAACAGCGGGACCGGGGAGCTGTTTTTT.

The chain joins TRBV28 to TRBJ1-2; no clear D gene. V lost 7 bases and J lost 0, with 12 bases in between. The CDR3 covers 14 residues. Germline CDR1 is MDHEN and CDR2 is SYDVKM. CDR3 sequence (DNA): TGTGCCAGCAAAGCGGATTCAACTAACTATGGCTACACCTTC. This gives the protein CASKADSTNYGYTF.

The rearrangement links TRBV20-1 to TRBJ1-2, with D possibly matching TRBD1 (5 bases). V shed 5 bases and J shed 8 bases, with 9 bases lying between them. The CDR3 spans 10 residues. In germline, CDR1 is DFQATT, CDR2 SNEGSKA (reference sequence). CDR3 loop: CSAPRDGYTF. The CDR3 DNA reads TGCAGTGCTCCCAGGGACGGCTACACCTTC.

The CDR3: CASSFRKREEVETQYF. CDR3 bases: TGTGCCAGCAGCTTTAGGAAGCGGGAGGAAGTAGAGACCCAGTACTTC. The V call is TRBV13, the J call TRBJ2-5, with TRBD2 identical over 9 bases. With 3 bases clipped from V and 4 bases from J, the junction kept 9 bases outside the gene matches. The CDR3 loop spans 16 amino acids. The V gene's germline CDR1 is PRHDT and CDR2 FYEKMQ (reference sequence).

CDR3 nucleotide sequence: TGCAGCGTTGAAATAGCGGGAGACTATGAGCAGTTCTTC. Amino acid sequence: CSVEIAGDYEQFF. V gene TRBV29-1 combines with J gene TRBJ2-1; 9 bases map to TRBD2. The CDR3 totals 13 residues. Germline CDR1 and CDR2: SQVTM and ANQGSEA. Unmatched junction bases numbered 4, after V lost 2 bases and J lost 8 bases.

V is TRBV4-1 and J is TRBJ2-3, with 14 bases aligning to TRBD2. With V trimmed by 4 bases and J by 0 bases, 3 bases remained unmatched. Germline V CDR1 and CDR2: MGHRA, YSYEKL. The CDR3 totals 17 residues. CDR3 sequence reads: CASSRGLAGVSTDTQYF. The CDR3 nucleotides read TGCGCCAGCAGCCGGGGACTAGCGGGAGTGAGCACAGATACGCAGTATTTT.

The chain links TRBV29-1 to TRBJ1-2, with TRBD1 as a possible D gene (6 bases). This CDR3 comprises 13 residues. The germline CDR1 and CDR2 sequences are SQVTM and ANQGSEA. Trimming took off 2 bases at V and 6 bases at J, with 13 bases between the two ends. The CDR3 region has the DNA TGCAGCGTTGAACGGCCAGGGGCACATGGCTACACCTTC. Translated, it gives CSVERPGAHGYTF.

CDR3 in DNA: TGTGCCAGCAGTGCGAAATCGGGACTAGCGGAAGTAAGCTACAATGAGCAGTTCTTC. Encoded protein: CASSAKSGLAEVSYNEQFF. The J gene is TRBJ2-1, the V gene TRBV2; TRBD2 agrees at 11 bases. Germline assignment: CDR1 SNHLY and CDR2 FYNNEI. V lost 4 bases and J lost 3; bases outside the gene matches: 14. There are 19 residues in the CDR3.

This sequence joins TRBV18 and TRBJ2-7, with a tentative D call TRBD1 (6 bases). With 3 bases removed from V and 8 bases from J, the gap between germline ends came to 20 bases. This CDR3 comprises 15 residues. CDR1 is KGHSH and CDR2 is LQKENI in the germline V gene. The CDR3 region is CASSPQDSPSTKQYF. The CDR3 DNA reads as TGTGCCAGCTCACCCCAGGACAGTCCATCTACGAAGCAGTACTTC. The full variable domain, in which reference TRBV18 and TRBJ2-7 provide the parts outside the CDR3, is NAGVMQNPRHLVRRRGQEARLRCSPMKGHSHVYWYRQLPEEGLKFMVYLQKENIIDESGMPKERFSAEFPKEGPSILRIQQVVRGDSAAYFCASSPQDSPSTKQYFGPGTRLTVT.

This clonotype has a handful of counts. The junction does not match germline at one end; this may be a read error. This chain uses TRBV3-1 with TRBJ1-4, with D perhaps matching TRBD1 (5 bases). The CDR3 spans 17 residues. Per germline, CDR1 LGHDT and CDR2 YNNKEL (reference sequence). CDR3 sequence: CASSRPGSSRGDEELFF. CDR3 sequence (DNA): TGTGCCAGCAGCCGCCCTGGGAGCTCCAGAGGGGATGAAGAACTGTTTTTT. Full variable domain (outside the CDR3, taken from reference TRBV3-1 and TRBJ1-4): DTAVSQTPKYLVTQMGNDKSIKCEQNLGHDTMYWYKQDSKKFLKIMFSYNNKELIINETVPNRFSPKSPDKAHLNLHINSLELGDSAVYFCASSRPGSSRGDEELFFGSGTQLSVL.

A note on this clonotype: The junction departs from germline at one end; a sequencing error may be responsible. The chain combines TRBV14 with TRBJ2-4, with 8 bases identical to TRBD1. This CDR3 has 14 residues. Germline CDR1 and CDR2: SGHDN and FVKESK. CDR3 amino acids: CAGSQVQGAVEQYF. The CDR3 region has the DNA TGTGCCGGCAGCCAAGTTCAGGGGGCGGTGGAGCAGTACTTC.

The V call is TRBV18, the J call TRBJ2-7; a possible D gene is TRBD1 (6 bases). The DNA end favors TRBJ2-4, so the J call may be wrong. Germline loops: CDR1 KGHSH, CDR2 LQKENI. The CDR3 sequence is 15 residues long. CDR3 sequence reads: CASSQDRFRGNIQYF. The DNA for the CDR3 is TGTGCCAGCTCGCAAGACAGGTTTAGGGGAAACATTCAGTACTTC.

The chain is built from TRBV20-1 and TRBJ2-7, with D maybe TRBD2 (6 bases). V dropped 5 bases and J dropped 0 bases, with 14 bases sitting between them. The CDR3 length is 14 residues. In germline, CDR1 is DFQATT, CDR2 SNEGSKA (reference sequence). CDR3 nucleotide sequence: TGCAGTGCTGGGGTAGCGGCGAGCTCCTACGAGCAGTACTTC. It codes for CSAGVAASSYEQYF.

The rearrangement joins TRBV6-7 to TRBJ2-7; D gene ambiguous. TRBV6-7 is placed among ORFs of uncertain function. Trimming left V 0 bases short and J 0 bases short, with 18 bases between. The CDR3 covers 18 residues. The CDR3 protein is CASSYSRCWLVGSYEQYF. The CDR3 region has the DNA TGTGCCAGCAGTTACTCCCGTTGTTGGCTAGTCGGCTCCTACGAGCAGTACTTC.

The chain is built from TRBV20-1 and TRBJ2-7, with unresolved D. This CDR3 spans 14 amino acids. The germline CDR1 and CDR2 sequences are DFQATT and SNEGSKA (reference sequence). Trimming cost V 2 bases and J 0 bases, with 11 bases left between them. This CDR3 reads CSARRRPDSYEQYF. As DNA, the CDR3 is TGCAGTGCTAGACGCCGGCCGGACTCCTACGAGCAGTACTTC.

The CDR3 reads CASSRPYEQFF. The CDR3 DNA reads TGTGCCAGCAGCCGTCCGTATGAGCAGTTCTTC. The V and J genes are TRBV12-3 or TRBV12-4 and TRBJ2-1; D gene ambiguous. This CDR3 spans 11 amino acids. Trimming took 6 bases from V and 8 from J, leaving 8 bases between them.

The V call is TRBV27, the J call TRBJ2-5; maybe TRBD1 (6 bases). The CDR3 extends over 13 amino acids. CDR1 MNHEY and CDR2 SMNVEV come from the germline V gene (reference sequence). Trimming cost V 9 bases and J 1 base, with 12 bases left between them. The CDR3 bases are TGTGCCAGTCGACAGGCGACCCAAGAGACCCAGTACTTC. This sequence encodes CASRQATQETQYF.

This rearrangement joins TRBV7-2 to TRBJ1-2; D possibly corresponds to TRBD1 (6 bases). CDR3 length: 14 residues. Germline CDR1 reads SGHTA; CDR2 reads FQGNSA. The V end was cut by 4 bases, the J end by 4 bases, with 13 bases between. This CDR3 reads CASSSQGGSYGYTF. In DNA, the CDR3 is TGTGCCAGCAGCTCACAGGGTGGTAGCTATGGCTACACCTTC.